This is a list of T cell receptor beta chains from one sample in a study of blood T cell repertoires in COVID-19. Clones were read by immunoSEQ multiplex PCR, and TCRdb kept only the in-frame ones, dropping some. Seen here are about 81,000 clones, about 88% observed once, and the top ten hold 5% to 5.5%. Sequencing was carried out using peripheral blood. The receptors were sampled from an elderly woman with active COVID-19. Both conserved end residues are part of each CDR3. Fields, in order: V gene, clone size, D gene, J gene, CDR3 DNA, CDR3 protein. D genes are given only for firm matches. Only some rows state a clone size, as once, few, many or a class for expanded clones.

V gene: TRBV28
clone size: .
D gene: TRBD2
J gene: TRBJ2-2
CDR3 DNA: TGTGCCAGCAGTTCCCCCCGGCGGGAGAACACCGGGGAGCTGCTTTTT
CDR3 protein: CASSSPRRENTGELLF

V gene: TRBV4-3
clone size: .
D gene: TRBD1
J gene: TRBJ2-1
CDR3 DNA: TGCGCCAGCAGCCAAGCAGGGGGCACCTACAATGAGCAGTTCTTC
CDR3 protein: CASSQAGGTYNEQFF

V gene: TRBV7-2
clone size: .
D gene: .
J gene: TRBJ2-1
CDR3 DNA: TGTGCCAGCAGCTTGGTCTGGAGCTCCTACAATGAGCAGTTCTTC
CDR3 protein: CASSLVWSSYNEQFF

V gene: TRBV18
clone size: .
D gene: TRBD2
J gene: TRBJ2-1
CDR3 DNA: TGTGCCAGCTCACCACTAGCGGGCTACAATGAGCAGTTCTTC
CDR3 protein: CASSPLAGYNEQFF

V gene: TRBV9
clone size: .
D gene: .
J gene: TRBJ2-5
CDR3 DNA: TGTGCCAGCAGCGTAGCGGGAGATCAAGAGACCCAGTACTTC
CDR3 protein: CASSVAGDQETQYF

V gene: TRBV20-1
clone size: .
D gene: .
J gene: TRBJ1-1
CDR3 DNA: TGCAGTGCTAGTCCTCCCGATACAGGGAACACTGAAGCTTTCTTT
CDR3 protein: CSASPPDTGNTEAFF

V gene: TRBV2
clone size: once
D gene: .
J gene: TRBJ2-2
CDR3 DNA: TGTGCCAGCAGTGACTCCCCGCCCTTAACTAGGAAGCACACCGGGGAGCTGTTTTTT
CDR3 protein: CASSDSPPLTRKHTGELFF

V gene: TRBV27
clone size: .
D gene: .
J gene: TRBJ1-2
CDR3 DNA: TGTGCCAGCAGTTTGCGGGACAACTATGGCTACACCTTC
CDR3 protein: CASSLRDNYGYTF

V gene: TRBV28
clone size: .
D gene: TRBD2
J gene: TRBJ2-3
CDR3 DNA: TGTGCCAGCAGTTCAGGGGGACTAGCGGGAGTAGGCGATACGCAGTATTTT
CDR3 protein: CASSSGGLAGVGDTQYF

V gene: TRBV19
clone size: .
D gene: .
J gene: TRBJ1-3
CDR3 DNA: TGTGCCAGTAGTATAAAGCCGGGCGGGATATCTGGAAACACCATATATTTT
CDR3 protein: CASSIKPGGISGNTIYF

V gene: TRBV29-1
clone size: few
D gene: .
J gene: TRBJ1-2
CDR3 DNA: TGCAGCGTTGACGGCGCAGGGATCTTGGTTGGCTACACCTTC
CDR3 protein: CSVDGAGILVGYTF

V gene: TRBV11-3
clone size: .
D gene: .
J gene: TRBJ2-1
CDR3 DNA: TGTGCCAGCAGCTTAGTTCTAGCGAGTCCCAATGAGCAGTTCTTC
CDR3 protein: CASSLVLASPNEQFF

V gene: TRBV9
clone size: .
D gene: .
J gene: TRBJ2-1
CDR3 DNA: TGTGCCAGCAGCGTAGTTCCAGCAGGGCTCCACAATGAGCAGTTCTTC
CDR3 protein: CASSVVPAGLHNEQFF

V gene: TRBV20-1
clone size: .
D gene: .
J gene: TRBJ2-1
CDR3 DNA: TGCAGTGCTACCGGGAATGAGCAGTTCTTC
CDR3 protein: CSATGNEQFF

V gene: TRBV29-1
clone size: .
D gene: .
J gene: TRBJ2-2
CDR3 DNA: TGCAGCGTAGGAGAGCCGGGGGAGCTGTTTTTT
CDR3 protein: CSVGEPGELFF

V gene: TRBV5-5
clone size: .
D gene: .
J gene: TRBJ2-7
CDR3 DNA: TGTGCCAGCAGCTCCCCGGCGGGTGTGAGCTCCTACGAGCAGTACTTC
CDR3 protein: CASSSPAGVSSYEQYF

V gene: TRBV11-2
clone size: .
D gene: .
J gene: TRBJ2-3
CDR3 DNA: TGTGCCAGCAGCTTAGCTAGCCTCACAGATACGCAGTATTTT
CDR3 protein: CASSLASLTDTQYF

V gene: TRBV28
clone size: .
D gene: TRBD1
J gene: TRBJ2-7
CDR3 DNA: TGTGCCAGCAGTTTCTCTCAGGGGGCGCGGGAGCAGTACTTC
CDR3 protein: CASSFSQGAREQYF

V gene: TRBV5-4
clone size: .
D gene: .
J gene: TRBJ1-1
CDR3 DNA: TGTGCCAGCAGATTGGAGGGGAATAGGAACACTGAAGCTTTCTTT
CDR3 protein: CASRLEGNRNTEAFF

V gene: TRBV6-7
clone size: once
D gene: .
J gene: TRBJ2-7
CDR3 DNA: TGTGCCAGCAGCCGCGCCTACGAGCAGTACTTC
CDR3 protein: CASSRAYEQYF

V gene: TRBV7-2
clone size: few
D gene: .
J gene: TRBJ2-1
CDR3 DNA: TGTGCCAGCCGTACAGCAGGGACACTCAATGAGCAGTTCTTC
CDR3 protein: CASRTAGTLNEQFF

V gene: TRBV7-9
clone size: .
D gene: .
J gene: TRBJ2-1
CDR3 DNA: TGTGCCAGCAGCCCCAAGCTAGCGCCTAAAAGCTCCTACAATGAGCAGTTCTTC
CDR3 protein: CASSPKLAPKSSYNEQFF